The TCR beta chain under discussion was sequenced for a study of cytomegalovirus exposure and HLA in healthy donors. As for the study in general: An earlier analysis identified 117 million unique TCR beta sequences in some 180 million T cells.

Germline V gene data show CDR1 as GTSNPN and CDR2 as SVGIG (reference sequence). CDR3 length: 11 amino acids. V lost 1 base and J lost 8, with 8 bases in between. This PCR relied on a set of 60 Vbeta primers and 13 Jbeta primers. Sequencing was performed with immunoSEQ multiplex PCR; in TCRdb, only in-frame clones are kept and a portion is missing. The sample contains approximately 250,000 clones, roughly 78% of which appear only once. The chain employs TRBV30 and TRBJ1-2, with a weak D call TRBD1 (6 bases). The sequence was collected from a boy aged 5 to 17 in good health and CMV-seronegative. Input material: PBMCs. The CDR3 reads CAWSAGAGYTF. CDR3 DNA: TGTGCCTGGAGTGCAGGGGCGGGCTACACCTTC.